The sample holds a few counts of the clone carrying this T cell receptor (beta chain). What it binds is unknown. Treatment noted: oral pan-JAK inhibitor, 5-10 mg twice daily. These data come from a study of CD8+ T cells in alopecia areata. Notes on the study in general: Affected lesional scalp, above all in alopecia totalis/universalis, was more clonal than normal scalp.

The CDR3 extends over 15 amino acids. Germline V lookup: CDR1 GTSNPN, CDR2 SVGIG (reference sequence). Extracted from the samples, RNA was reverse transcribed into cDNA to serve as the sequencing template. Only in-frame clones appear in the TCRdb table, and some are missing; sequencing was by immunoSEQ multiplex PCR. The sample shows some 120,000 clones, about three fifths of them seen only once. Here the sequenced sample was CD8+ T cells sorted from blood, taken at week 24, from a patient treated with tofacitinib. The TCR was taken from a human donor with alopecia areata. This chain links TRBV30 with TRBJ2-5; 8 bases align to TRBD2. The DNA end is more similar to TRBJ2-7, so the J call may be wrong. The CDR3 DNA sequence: TGTGCCTGGAGTGTACTGGCGGGGGGCCACTACGAGCAGTACTTC. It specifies CAWSVLAGGHYEQYF.